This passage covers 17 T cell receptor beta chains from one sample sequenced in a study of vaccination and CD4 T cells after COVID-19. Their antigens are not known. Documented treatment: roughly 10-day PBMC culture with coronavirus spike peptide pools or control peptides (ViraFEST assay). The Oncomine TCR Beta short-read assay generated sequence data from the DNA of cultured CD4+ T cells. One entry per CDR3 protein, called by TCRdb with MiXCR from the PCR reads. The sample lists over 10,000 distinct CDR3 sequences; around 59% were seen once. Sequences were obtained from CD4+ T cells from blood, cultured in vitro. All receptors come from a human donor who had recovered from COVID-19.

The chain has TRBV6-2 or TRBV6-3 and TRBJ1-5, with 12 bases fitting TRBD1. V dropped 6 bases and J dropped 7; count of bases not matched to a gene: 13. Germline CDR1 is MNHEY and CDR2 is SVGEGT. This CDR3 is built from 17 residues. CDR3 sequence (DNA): TGTGCCAGCAGACCCGGGGGGACAGGGGGCGGCCGACAGCCCCAGCATTTT. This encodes CASRPGGTGGGRQPQHF.

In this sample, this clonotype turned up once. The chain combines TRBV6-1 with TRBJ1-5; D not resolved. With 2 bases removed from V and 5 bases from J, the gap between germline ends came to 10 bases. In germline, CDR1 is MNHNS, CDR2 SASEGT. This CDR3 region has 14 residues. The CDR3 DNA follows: TGTGCCAGCAGTGAACTAACGGACCATCAGCCCCAGCATTTT. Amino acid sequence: CASSELTDHQPQHF.

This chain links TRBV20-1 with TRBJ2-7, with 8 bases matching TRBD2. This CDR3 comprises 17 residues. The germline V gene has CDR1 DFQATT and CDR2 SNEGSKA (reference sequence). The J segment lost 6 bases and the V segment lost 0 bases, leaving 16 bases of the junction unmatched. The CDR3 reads CSARDWTGRASVGEQYF. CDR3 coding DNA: TGCAGTGCTAGAGATTGGACCGGGAGGGCCTCAGTCGGCGAGCAGTACTTC.

The CDR3 here is CASSLRNTIYF. The CDR3 nucleotides read TGTGCCAGCAGTTTAAGAAACACCATATATTTT. The chain uses TRBV11-2 and TRBJ1-3; D uncertain. The V end lost 6 bases, the J end lost 5 bases, and 5 bases lay between the germline ends. Germline lookup yields CDR1 SGHAT and CDR2 FQNNGV. The CDR3 is made up of 11 amino acids. The variable domain in full, with the rest retrieved from reference TRBV11-2 and TRBJ1-3, is EAGVAQSPRYKIIEKRQSVAFWCNPISGHATLYWYQQILGQGPKLLIQFQNNGVVDDSQLPKDRFSAERLKGVDSTLKIQPAKLEDSAVYLCASSLRNTIYFGEGSWLTVV.

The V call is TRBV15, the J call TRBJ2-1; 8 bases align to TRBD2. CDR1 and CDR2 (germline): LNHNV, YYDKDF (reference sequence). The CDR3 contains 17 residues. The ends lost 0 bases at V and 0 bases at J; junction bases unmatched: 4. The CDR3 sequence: CATSRDPGGSSYNEQFF. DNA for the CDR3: TGTGCCACCAGCAGAGATCCGGGAGGGAGCTCCTACAATGAGCAGTTCTTC.

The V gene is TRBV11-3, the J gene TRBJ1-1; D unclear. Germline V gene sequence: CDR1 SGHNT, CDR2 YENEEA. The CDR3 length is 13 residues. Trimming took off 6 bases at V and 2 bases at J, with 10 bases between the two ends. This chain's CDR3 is CASSWQENTEAFF. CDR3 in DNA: TGTGCCAGCAGTTGGCAGGAAAACACTGAAGCTTTCTTT.

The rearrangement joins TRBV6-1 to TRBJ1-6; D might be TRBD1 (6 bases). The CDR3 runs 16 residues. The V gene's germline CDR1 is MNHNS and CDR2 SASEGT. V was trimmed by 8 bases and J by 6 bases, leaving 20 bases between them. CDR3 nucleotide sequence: TGTGCCAGCGGTCCTCGGGTGGGGGCGAGTAATTCACCCCTCCACTTT. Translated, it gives CASGPRVGASNSPLHF.

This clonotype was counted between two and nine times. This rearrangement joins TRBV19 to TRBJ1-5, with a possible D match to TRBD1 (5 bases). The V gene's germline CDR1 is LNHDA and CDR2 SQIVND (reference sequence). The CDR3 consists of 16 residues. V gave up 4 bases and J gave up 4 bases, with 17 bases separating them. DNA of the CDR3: TGTGCCAGTAGTACCGACAGAATAGGGTGGAATCAGCCCCAGCATTTT. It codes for CASSTDRIGWNQPQHF.

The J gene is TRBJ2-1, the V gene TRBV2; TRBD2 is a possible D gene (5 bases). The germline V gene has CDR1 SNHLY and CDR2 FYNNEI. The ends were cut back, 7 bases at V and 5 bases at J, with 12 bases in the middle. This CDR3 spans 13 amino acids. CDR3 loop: CASKGSANNEQFF. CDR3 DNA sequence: TGTGCCAGCAAGGGTAGCGCAAACAATGAGCAGTTCTTC.

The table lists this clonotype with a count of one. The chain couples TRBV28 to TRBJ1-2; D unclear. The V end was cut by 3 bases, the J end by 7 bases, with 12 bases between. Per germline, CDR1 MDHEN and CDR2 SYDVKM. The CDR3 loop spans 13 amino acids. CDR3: CASSFPAIRGYTF. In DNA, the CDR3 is TGTGCCAGCAGTTTTCCAGCGATCCGTGGCTACACCTTC.

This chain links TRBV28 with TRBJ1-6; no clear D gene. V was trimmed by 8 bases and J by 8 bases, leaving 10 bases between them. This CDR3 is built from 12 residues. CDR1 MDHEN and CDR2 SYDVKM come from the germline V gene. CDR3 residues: CASRLLDSPLHF. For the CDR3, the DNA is TGTGCCAGCCGGCTGCTTGATTCACCCCTCCACTTT. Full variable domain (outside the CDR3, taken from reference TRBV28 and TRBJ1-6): DVKVTQSSRYLVKRTGEKVFLECVQDMDHENMFWYRQDPGLGLRLIYFSYDVKMKEKGDIPEGYSVSREKKERFSLILESASTNQTSMYLCASRLLDSPLHFGNGTRLTVT.

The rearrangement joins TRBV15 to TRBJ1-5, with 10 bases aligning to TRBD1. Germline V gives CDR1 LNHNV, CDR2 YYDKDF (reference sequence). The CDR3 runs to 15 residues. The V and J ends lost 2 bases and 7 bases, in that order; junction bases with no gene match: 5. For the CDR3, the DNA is TGTGCCACCAGCAGACGGACAGGGGGAGGGCAGCCCCAGCATTTT. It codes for CATSRRTGGGQPQHF.

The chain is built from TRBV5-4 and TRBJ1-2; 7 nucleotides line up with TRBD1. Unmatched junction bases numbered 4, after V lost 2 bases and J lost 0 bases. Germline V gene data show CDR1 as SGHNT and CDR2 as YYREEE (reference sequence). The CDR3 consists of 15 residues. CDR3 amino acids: CASSFRGRANYGYTF. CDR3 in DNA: TGTGCCAGCAGCTTCAGGGGGAGAGCTAACTATGGCTACACCTTC. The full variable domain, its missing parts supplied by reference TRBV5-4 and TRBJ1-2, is ETGVTQSPTHLIKTRGQQVTLRCSSQSGHNTVSWYQQALGQGPQFIFQYYREEENGRGNFPPRFSGLQFPNYSSELNVNALELDDSALYLCASSFRGRANYGYTFGSGTRLTVV.

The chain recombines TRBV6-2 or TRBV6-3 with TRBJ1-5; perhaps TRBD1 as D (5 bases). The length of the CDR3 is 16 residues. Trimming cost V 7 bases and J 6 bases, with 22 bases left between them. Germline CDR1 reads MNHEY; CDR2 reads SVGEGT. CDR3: CASTPTGPARRQPQHF. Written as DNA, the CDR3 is TGTGCCAGCACTCCCACGGGGCCAGCTCGGCGTCAGCCCCAGCATTTT.

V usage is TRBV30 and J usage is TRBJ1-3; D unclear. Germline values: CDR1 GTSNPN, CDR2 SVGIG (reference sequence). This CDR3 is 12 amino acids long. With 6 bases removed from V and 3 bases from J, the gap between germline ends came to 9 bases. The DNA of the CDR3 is TGTGCCTGTACGGATCTTGGAAACACCATATATTTT. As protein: CACTDLGNTIYF.

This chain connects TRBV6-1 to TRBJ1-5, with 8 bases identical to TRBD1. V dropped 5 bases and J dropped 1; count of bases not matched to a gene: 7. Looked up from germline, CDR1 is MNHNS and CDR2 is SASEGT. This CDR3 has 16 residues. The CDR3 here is CASSKDRGLSNQPQHF. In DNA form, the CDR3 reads TGTGCCAGCAGTAAAGACAGGGGTTTAAGCAATCAGCCCCAGCATTTT.

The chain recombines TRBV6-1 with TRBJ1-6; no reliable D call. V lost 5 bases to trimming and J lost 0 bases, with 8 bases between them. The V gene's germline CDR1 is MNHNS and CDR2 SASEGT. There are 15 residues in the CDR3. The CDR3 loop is CASSPLFSYNSPLHF. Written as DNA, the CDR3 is TGTGCCAGCAGTCCGCTTTTCTCCTATAATTCACCCCTCCACTTT.